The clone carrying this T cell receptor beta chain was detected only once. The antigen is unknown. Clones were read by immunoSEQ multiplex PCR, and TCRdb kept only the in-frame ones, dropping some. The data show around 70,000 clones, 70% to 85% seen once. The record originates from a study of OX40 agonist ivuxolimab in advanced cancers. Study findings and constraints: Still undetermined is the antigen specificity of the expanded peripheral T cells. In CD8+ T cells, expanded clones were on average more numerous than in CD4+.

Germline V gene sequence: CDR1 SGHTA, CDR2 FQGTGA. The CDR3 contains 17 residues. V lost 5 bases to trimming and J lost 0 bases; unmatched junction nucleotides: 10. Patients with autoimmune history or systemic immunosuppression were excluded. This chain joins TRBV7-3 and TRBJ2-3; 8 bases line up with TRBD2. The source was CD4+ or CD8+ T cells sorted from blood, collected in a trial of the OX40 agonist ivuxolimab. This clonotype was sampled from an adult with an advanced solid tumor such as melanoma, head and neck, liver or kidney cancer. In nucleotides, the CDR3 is TGTGCCAGCAGCCCTCGAGTAGCGGGGACGAGCACAGATACGCAGTATTTT. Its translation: CASSPRVAGTSTDTQYF.